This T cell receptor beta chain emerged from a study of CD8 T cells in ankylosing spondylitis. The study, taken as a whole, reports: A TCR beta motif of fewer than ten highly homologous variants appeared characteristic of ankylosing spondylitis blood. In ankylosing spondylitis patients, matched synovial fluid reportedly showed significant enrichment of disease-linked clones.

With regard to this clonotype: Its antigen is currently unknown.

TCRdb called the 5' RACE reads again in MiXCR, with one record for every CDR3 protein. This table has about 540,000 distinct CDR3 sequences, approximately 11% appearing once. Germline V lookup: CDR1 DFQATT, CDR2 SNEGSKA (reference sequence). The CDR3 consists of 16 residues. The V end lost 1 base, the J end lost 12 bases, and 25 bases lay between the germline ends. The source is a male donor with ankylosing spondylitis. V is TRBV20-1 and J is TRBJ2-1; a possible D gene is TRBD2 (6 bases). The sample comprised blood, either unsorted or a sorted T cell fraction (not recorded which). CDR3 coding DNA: TGCAGTGCTAGAGTCACCAAGGGACTCTCCCTCGGGGGGCAGTTCTTC. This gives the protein CSARVTKGLSLGGQFF.